These 29 T cell receptor beta chains came from one sample sequenced in a study of blood T cells in healthy people across ages. With a J-beta primer mix and a sample-barcoded 5' primer, a second PCR ran about 7 to 12 cycles. TCRdb called the 5' RACE reads again in MiXCR, with one record for every CDR3 protein. The sample records 700,000 to 800,000 distinct CDR3 sequences, more than 40% being singletons. Specimen: blood. These receptors were collected from a woman in her sixties or seventies in good health.

The chain combines TRBV6-5 with TRBJ1-1; 11 bases map to TRBD1. V dropped 5 bases and J dropped 4; count of bases not matched to a gene: 6. CDR3 length: 15 residues. The germline V gene has CDR1 MNHEY and CDR2 SVGAGI. The CDR3 spells CASSAQDRGLTEAFF. For the CDR3, the DNA is TGTGCCAGCAGTGCCCAGGACAGGGGGCTCACTGAAGCTTTCTTT.

The rearrangement joins TRBV29-1 to TRBJ2-5; a possible D gene is TRBD2 (6 bases). Per the germline V gene, CDR1 is SQVTM and CDR2 is ANQGSEA. This CDR3 contains 15 residues. V lost 5 bases and J 5 bases, leaving 21 bases between the germline ends. The CDR3 sequence: CSVPLLAGFAETQYF. As DNA, the CDR3 is TGCAGCGTTCCGTTGTTGGCGGGATTTGCGGAGACCCAGTACTTC.

This clonotype was seen only a few times. The genes are TRBV20-1 and TRBJ2-5; TRBD2 agrees at 8 bases. J gave up 4 bases and V 0 bases, and 7 bases lay outside the gene matches. The CDR3 runs 15 residues. Germline loops: CDR1 DFQATT, CDR2 SNEGSKA (reference sequence). As DNA, the CDR3 is TGCAGTGCTAGAGATCTTCGGGAGGGCACAGAGACCCAGTACTTC. It encodes CSARDLREGTETQYF.

This clonotype was counted between two and nine times. The chain links TRBV20-1 to TRBJ2-3, with D possibly TRBD2 on 5 matching bases. The CDR3 length is 13 residues. The germline V gene encodes CDR1 DFQATT and CDR2 SNEGSKA (reference sequence). Trimming stripped 4 bases from V and 0 bases from J, with 8 bases between. CDR3 in amino acids: CSAILGSTDTQYF. DNA for the CDR3: TGCAGTGCTATACTAGGGAGCACAGATACGCAGTATTTT.

The CDR3 here is CASTLPSRGAETQYF. The DNA of the CDR3 is TGCGCCAGCACTTTACCTAGCAGGGGGGCCGAGACCCAGTACTTC. The chain is built from TRBV5-1 and TRBJ2-5; the D gene is possibly TRBD1 (7 bases). The CDR3 loop spans 15 amino acids. Trimming removed 6 bases from V and 5 bases from J, with 20 bases in between. From germline, CDR1 is SGHRS and CDR2 YFSETQ.

J is TRBJ2-3 and V is TRBV15, with 9 bases identical to TRBD1. V lost 3 bases to trimming and J lost 4 bases; unmatched junction nucleotides: 2. The germline gives CDR1 LNHNV, CDR2 YYDKDF (reference sequence). This CDR3 has 14 residues. The CDR3 loop is CATSSGTGSDTQYF. In nucleotides, the CDR3 is TGTGCCACCAGCAGTGGGACAGGGTCAGATACGCAGTATTTT.

The genes are TRBV10-3 and TRBJ2-5; 8 positions match TRBD2. The CDR3 is 14 amino acids. Trimming cost V 6 bases and J 11 bases; bases outside gene matches: 14. Germline V gene data show CDR1 as ENHRY and CDR2 as SYGVKD. The CDR3 DNA reads TGTGCCATCAGCGCTAGCGGGTCCAACAATGAGCAGTACTTC. Amino acids: CAISASGSNNEQYF.

A few counts support this clonotype. This sequence joins TRBV25-1 and TRBJ2-1, with TRBD2 as a possible D gene (7 bases). Trimming cost V 2 bases and J 7 bases, with 12 bases left between them. The CDR3 extends over 14 amino acids. CDR1 is MGHDK and CDR2 is SYGVNS in the germline V gene. The CDR3 nucleotides are TGTGCCAGCAGTGAAGCGGGGGCCCCTAATGAGCAGTTCTTC. Its protein product is CASSEAGAPNEQFF. The full variable domain, in which reference TRBV25-1 and TRBJ2-1 provide the parts outside the CDR3, is EADIYQTPRYLVIGTGKKITLECSQTMGHDKMYWYQQDPGMELHLIHYSYGVNSTEKGDLSSESTVSRIRTEHFPLTLESARPSHTSQYLCASSEAGAPNEQFFGPGTRLTVL.

This clonotype was seen a handful of times. This could be a read error, since a much larger clone is one nucleotide away. The chain recombines TRBV29-1 with TRBJ2-1, with D maybe TRBD1 (6 bases). V lost 3 bases, J lost 13 bases, and 13 bases lay in between. In germline, CDR1 is SQVTM, CDR2 ANQGSEA. The CDR3 is made up of 11 amino acids. In DNA, the CDR3 is TGCAGCGTTGATGACAGGCAGACCCAGTTCTTC. This sequence encodes CSVDDRQTQFF.

The V call is TRBV20-1, the J call TRBJ2-7; possibly TRBD2 for D (5 bases). V gave up 0 bases and J gave up 7 bases, with 25 bases separating them. Germline loops: CDR1 DFQATT, CDR2 SNEGSKA (reference sequence). The CDR3 length is 17 residues. The CDR3 DNA sequence: TGCAGTGCTAGAGATCCCTTAGGGAGTTCTCCCGACAATGAGCAGTACTTC. Amino acid sequence: CSARDPLGSSPDNEQYF.

The rearrangement joins TRBV6-2 or TRBV6-3 to TRBJ1-5; D is possibly TRBD1 (6 bases). The CDR3 has 15 residues. V was cut by 5 bases and J by 4 bases, with 15 bases left in between. Germline values: CDR1 MNHEY, CDR2 SVGEGT. DNA for the CDR3: TGTGCCAGCAGTGGAACGGGAACAGGGAATCAGCCCCAGCATTTT. It encodes CASSGTGTGNQPQHF.

This clonotype was recorded only once. The chain links TRBV7-2 to TRBJ2-3; D unclear. The CDR3 totals 15 residues. Looked up from germline, CDR1 is SGHTA and CDR2 is FQGNSA. Trimming removed 5 bases from V and 8 bases from J, with 20 bases in between. CDR3 bases: TGTGCCAGCAGCAATGGGCCGACTCCTATGGGTACGCAGTATTTT. Protein sequence: CASSNGPTPMGTQYF.

The V gene is TRBV20-1, the J gene TRBJ2-3; TRBD2 agrees at 7 bases. With V trimmed by 2 bases and J by 1 base, 3 bases remained unmatched. The CDR3 contains 14 residues. Germline CDR1 and CDR2: DFQATT and SNEGSKA (reference sequence). CDR3 DNA: TGCAGTGCTAGACCAGCGGGACGCACAGATACGCAGTATTTT. As protein: CSARPAGRTDTQYF.

The chain links TRBV27 to TRBJ1-2; D is ambiguous. V was clipped by 5 bases and J by 10 bases, with 26 bases between them. The CDR3 spans 16 residues. Germline loops: CDR1 MNHEY, CDR2 SMNVEV (reference sequence). The CDR3 DNA is TGTGCCAGCAGTCCGGAGTCCCCGCAGGCACTGTTTGCCTACACCTTC. It codes for CASSPESPQALFAYTF.

On this clonotype itself: A much larger clone is a single base away; this may be a read error. This chain links TRBV20-1 with TRBJ2-1, with a tentative D call TRBD1 (5 bases). CDR3 length equals 16 residues. Per the germline V gene, CDR1 is DFQATT and CDR2 is SNEGSKA (reference sequence). The CDR3 loop reads CNALRPGHRSYNEQFF. The CDR3 nucleotides read TGCAATGCTCTGAGGCCCGGACACCGCTCCTACAATGAGCAGTTCTTC.

This clonotype was detected once. One base away lies a much larger clone, so this may be a sequencing read error. The chain combines TRBV7-9 with TRBJ1-4; maybe TRBD1 (6 bases). The CDR3 runs 15 residues. Germline V CDR1 and CDR2: SEHNR, FQNEAQ (reference sequence). For the CDR3, the DNA is TGTGCCAGCAGCCCACAGGGTCTTACTAATGAAGAACTGTTTTTT. As protein: CASSPQGLTNEELFF.

This clonotype has ten or more counts. The gene calls are TRBV29-1 and TRBJ2-1, with unresolved D. The CDR3 consists of 11 residues. V was cut by 3 bases and J by 8 bases, with 8 bases left in between. Germline assignment: CDR1 SQVTM and CDR2 ANQGSEA. CDR3 amino acids: CSVEGRDEQFF. CDR3 coding DNA: TGCAGCGTTGAGGGTAGGGATGAGCAGTTCTTC.

In the case of this clonotype: A read error may explain this, as a much larger clone is one base away. The chain is built from TRBV13 and TRBJ2-4, with a tentative D call TRBD1 (5 bases). Near its end, the DNA agrees better with TRBJ2-7, so the J call may be wrong. The length of the CDR3 is 16 residues. The germline gives CDR1 PRHDT, CDR2 FYEKMQ (reference sequence). CDR3 in amino acids: CASSLGGALSFCEQYF. CDR3 in DNA: TGTGCCAGCAGCTTAGGAGGGGCCCTTAGCTTCTGCGAGCAGTACTTC.

The CDR3 here is CASSPLEVNSYEQYF. The CDR3 nucleotides are TGTGCCAGCAGCCCCCTTGAAGTCAACTCCTACGAGCAGTACTTC. The gene calls are TRBV27 and TRBJ2-7; D unclear. The CDR3 spans 15 residues. V lost 6 bases to trimming and J lost 0 bases, with 15 bases between them. Germline CDR1 MNHEY, CDR2 SMNVEV (reference sequence).

This clonotype was detected a few times. This chain uses TRBV11-2 with TRBJ2-5; 10 nucleotides match TRBD2. This CDR3 spans 16 amino acids. V trimming: 1 base; J trimming: 5 bases; junction bases outside the gene matches: 7. Germline CDR1 reads SGHAT; CDR2 reads FQNNGV. CDR3 DNA: TGTGCCAGCAGCTTAGTAGTTGGACTAGCGGAGGAGACCCAGTACTTC. Protein: CASSLVVGLAEETQYF.

The chain is built from TRBV20-1 and TRBJ2-5; TRBD2 might be the D (6 bases). Matching the DNA end better, TRBJ2-7 makes the J call doubtful. Per the germline V gene, CDR1 is DFQATT and CDR2 is SNEGSKA (reference sequence). The CDR3 sequence is 12 residues long. The chain's CDR3 is CSVGRGKYEQYF. In DNA, the CDR3 is TGCAGTGTAGGGCGGGGCAAATACGAGCAGTACTTC.

This CDR3 reads CSAGDLYETQYF. Here the CDR3 DNA reads TGCAGTGCTGGGGACCTATACGAGACCCAGTACTTC. The gene calls are TRBV20-1 and TRBJ2-5; D tentatively reads TRBD1 or TRBD2 (5 bases each). The germline V gene encodes CDR1 DFQATT and CDR2 SNEGSKA (reference sequence). The length of the CDR3 is 12 residues. Trimming took off 5 bases at V and 5 bases at J, with 12 bases between the two ends.

The gene calls are TRBV7-8 and TRBJ2-3, with 9 positions matching TRBD1. CDR3 length equals 16 residues. Germline loops: CDR1 SGHVS, CDR2 FQNEAQ. The ends lost 5 bases at V and 0 bases at J; junction bases unmatched: 6. The CDR3 loop is CASSLEGQGSTDTQYF. In DNA, the CDR3 is TGTGCCAGCAGCCTAGAGGGACAGGGTAGCACAGATACGCAGTATTTT.

V is TRBV20-1 and J is TRBJ2-3; no firm D call. Germline CDR1 reads DFQATT; CDR2 reads SNEGSKA (reference sequence). V lost 0 bases to trimming and J lost 3 bases, with 13 bases between them. This CDR3 has 15 residues. The CDR3 protein is CSARDGVRATDTQYF. CDR3 sequence (DNA): TGCAGTGCTAGAGATGGGGTCCGGGCGACAGATACGCAGTATTTT.

In its sample, this clonotype was seen a few times. The V call is TRBV20-1, the J call TRBJ2-7; D is unclear. The J call may not be correct, given that the DNA end is closer to TRBJ2-4. The V gene's germline CDR1 is DFQATT and CDR2 SNEGSKA (reference sequence). The CDR3 is 13 amino acids. The CDR3, as DNA: TGCAGTGCCTGGGGTTCTGGCAAAAACATTCAGTACTTC. It yields the protein CSAWGSGKNIQYF.

The J gene is TRBJ2-7, the V gene TRBV20-1, with a weak D call TRBD1 (6 bases). In germline, CDR1 is DFQATT, CDR2 SNEGSKA (reference sequence). V gave up 5 bases and J gave up 6 bases, with 11 bases separating them. The CDR3 length is 11 residues. The CDR3 nucleotides read TGCAGTGCTCGGACAGATAGCGAGCAGTACTTC. This gives the protein CSARTDSEQYF.

This clonotype has a handful of counts. The chain recombines TRBV7-3 with TRBJ2-1, with 10 positions matching TRBD1. The V gene's germline CDR1 is SGHTA and CDR2 FQGTGA. Germline trimming cut 2 bases from V and 14 bases from J; bases unmatched to any gene: 3. CDR3 length equals 12 residues. The DNA for the CDR3 is TGTGCCAGCAGCTTAGAGACAGGGGGCAAGTTCTTC. Its protein is CASSLETGGKFF.

This clonotype was detected ten times or more. The chain couples TRBV5-1 to TRBJ2-1; 11 nucleotides align to TRBD2. Germline trimming cut 3 bases from V and 6 bases from J; bases unmatched to any gene: 5. The CDR3 is 15 amino acids. Germline values: CDR1 SGHRS, CDR2 YFSETQ. The CDR3: CASSWTSGLSNEQFF. DNA of the CDR3: TGCGCCAGCAGCTGGACTAGCGGGCTTAGCAATGAGCAGTTCTTC. Full variable domain (outside the CDR3, taken from reference TRBV5-1 and TRBJ2-1): KAGVTQTPRYLIKTRGQQVTLSCSPISGHRSVSWYQQTPGQGLQFLFEYFSETQRNKGNFPGRFSGRQFSNSRSEMNVSTLELGDSALYLCASSWTSGLSNEQFFGPGTRLTVL.

This clonotype showed up just a few times. The chain carries TRBV20-1 and TRBJ1-6; D unresolved. CDR3 length: 13 residues. Germline lookup yields CDR1 DFQATT and CDR2 SNEGSKA (reference sequence). V gave up 3 bases and J gave up 2 bases, with 5 bases separating them. The CDR3: CSASTPYNSPLHF. The DNA of the CDR3 is TGCAGTGCTAGTACCCCCTATAATTCACCCCTCCACTTT.